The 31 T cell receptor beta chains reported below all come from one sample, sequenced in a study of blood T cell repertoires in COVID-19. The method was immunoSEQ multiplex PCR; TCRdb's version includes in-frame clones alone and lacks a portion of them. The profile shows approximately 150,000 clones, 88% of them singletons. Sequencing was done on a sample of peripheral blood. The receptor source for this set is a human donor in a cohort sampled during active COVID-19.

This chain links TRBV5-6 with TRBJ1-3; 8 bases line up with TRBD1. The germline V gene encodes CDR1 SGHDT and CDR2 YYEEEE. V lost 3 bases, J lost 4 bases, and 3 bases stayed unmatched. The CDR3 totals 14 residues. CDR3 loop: CASSSTGAGNTIYF. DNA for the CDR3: TGTGCCAGCAGCTCGACAGGGGCCGGAAACACCATATATTTT.

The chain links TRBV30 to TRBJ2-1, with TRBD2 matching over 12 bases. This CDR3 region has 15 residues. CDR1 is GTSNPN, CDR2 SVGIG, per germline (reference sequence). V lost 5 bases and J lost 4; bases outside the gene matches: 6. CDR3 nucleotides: TGTGCCTGGGGGGGGACTAGCGGGTTATACAATGAGCAGTTCTTC. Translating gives CAWGGTSGLYNEQFF.

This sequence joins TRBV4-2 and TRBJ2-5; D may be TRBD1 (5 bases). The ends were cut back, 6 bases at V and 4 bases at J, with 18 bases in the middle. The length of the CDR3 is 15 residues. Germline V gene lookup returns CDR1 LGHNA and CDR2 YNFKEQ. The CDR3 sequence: CASRQEQGEGETQYF. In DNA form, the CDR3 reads TGTGCCAGCAGACAGGAACAAGGGGAAGGAGAGACCCAGTACTTC.

For the CDR3, the DNA is TGTGCCAGCAGTTACTCGATAGTAACAGGGGGAGGCAATCAGCCCCAGCATTTT. This encodes CASSYSIVTGGGNQPQHF. This chain joins TRBV6-2 or TRBV6-3 and TRBJ1-5; 8 nucleotides line up with TRBD1. Trimming cost V 0 bases and J 2 bases; bases outside gene matches: 9. Germline V gives CDR1 MNHEY, CDR2 SVGEGT. The length of the CDR3 is 18 residues.

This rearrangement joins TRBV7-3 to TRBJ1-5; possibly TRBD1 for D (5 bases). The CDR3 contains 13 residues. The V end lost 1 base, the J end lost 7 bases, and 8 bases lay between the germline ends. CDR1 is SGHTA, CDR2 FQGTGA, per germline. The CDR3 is CASSLSRGQPQHF. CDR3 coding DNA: TGTGCCAGCAGCTTAAGTAGGGGCCAGCCCCAGCATTTT.

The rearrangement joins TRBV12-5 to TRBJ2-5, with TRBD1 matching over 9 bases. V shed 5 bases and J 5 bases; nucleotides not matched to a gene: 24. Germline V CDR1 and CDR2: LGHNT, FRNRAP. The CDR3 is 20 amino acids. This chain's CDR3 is CASGRSWDRVNGEHRETQYF. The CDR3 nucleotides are TGTGCTAGTGGTCGGAGCTGGGACAGGGTAAATGGAGAGCACAGGGAGACCCAGTACTTC.

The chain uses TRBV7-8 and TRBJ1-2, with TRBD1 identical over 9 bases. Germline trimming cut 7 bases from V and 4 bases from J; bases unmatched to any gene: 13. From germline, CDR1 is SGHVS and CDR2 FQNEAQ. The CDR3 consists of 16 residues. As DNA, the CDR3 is TGTGCCAGCACCATTTACCGGGACAGGGAATTCTATGGCTACACCTTC. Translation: CASTIYRDREFYGYTF.

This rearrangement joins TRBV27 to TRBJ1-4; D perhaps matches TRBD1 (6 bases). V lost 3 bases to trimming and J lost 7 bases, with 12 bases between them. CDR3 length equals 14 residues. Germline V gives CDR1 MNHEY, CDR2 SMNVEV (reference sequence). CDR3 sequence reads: CASSLVQGIEKLFF. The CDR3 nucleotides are TGTGCCAGCAGTTTGGTACAGGGTATTGAAAAACTGTTTTTT. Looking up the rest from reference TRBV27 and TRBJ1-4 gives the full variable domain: EAQVTQNPRYLITVTGKKLTVTCSQNMNHEYMSWYRQDPGLGLRQIYYSMNVEVTDKGDVPEGYKVSRKEKRNFPLILESPSPNQTSLYFCASSLVQGIEKLFFGSGTQLSVL.

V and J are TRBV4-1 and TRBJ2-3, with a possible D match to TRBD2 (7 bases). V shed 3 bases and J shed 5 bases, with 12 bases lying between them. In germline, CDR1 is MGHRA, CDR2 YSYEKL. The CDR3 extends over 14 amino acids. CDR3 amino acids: CASSHLGGGDTQYF. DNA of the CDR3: TGCGCCAGCAGCCACCTAGGGGGGGGAGATACGCAGTATTTT.

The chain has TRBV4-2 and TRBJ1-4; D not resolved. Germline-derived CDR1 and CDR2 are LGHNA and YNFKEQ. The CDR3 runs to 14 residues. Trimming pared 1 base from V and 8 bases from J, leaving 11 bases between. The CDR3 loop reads CASSQGGSREKLFF. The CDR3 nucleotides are TGTGCCAGCAGCCAAGGCGGGAGTCGGGAAAAACTGTTTTTT.

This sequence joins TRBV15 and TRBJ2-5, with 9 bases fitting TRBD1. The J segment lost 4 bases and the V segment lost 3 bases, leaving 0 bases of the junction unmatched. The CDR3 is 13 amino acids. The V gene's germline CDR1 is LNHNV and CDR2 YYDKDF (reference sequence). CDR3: CATSRGQGETQYF. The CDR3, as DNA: TGTGCCACCAGCAGGGGACAGGGAGAGACCCAGTACTTC.

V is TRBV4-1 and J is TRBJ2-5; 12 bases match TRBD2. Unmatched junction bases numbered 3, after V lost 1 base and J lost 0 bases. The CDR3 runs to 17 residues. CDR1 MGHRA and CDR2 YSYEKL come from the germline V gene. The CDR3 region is CASSQAGLAGYQETQYF. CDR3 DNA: TGCGCCAGCAGCCAAGCTGGACTAGCGGGATACCAAGAGACCCAGTACTTC.

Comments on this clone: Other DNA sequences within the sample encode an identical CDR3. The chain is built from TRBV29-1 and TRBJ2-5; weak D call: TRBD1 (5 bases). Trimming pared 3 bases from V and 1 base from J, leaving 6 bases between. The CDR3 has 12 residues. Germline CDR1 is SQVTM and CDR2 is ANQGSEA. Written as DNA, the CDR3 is TGCAGCGTTGATAGGGGCCAAGAGACCCAGTACTTC. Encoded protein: CSVDRGQETQYF.

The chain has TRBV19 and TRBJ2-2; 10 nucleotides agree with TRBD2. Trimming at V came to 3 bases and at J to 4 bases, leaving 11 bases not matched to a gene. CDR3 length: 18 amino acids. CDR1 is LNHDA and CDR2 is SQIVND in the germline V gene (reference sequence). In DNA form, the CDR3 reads TGTGCCAGTAGTATCGGAAGCGGGGGGGCCTGGGGCACCGGGGAGCTGTTTTTT. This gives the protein CASSIGSGGAWGTGELFF. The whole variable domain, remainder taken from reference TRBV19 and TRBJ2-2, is DGGITQSPKYLFRKEGQNVTLSCEQNLNHDAMYWYRQDPGQGLRLIYYSQIVNDFQKGDIAEGYSVSREKKESFPLTVTSAQKNPTAFYLCASSIGSGGAWGTGELFFGEGSRLTVL.

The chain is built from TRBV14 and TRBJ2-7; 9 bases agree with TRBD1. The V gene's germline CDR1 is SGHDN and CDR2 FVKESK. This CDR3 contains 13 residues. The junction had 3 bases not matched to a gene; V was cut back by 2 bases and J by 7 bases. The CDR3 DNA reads TGTGCCAGCAGCCAAAGACAGGGGGGGGAGCAGTACTTC. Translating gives CASSQRQGGEQYF.

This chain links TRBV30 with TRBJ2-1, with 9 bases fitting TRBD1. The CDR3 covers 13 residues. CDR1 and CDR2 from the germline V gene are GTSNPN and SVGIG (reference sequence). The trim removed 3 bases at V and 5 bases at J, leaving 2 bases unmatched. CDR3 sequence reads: CAWRGQGDNEQFF. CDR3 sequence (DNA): TGTGCCTGGAGGGGACAGGGAGACAATGAGCAGTTCTTC.

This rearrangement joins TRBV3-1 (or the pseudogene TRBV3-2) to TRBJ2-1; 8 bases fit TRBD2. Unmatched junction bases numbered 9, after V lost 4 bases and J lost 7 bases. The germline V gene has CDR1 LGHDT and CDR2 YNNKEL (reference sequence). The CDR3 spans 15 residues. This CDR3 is CASSPVGGGNNEQFF. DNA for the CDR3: TGTGCCAGCAGCCCCGTGGGCGGGGGGAATAATGAGCAGTTCTTC.

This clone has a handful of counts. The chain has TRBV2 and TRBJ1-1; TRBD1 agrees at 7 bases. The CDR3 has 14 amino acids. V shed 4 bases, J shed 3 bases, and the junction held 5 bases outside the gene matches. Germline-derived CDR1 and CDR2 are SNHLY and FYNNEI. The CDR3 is CASSVGTVYTEAFF. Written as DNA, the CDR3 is TGTGCCAGCAGTGTAGGGACAGTATACACTGAAGCTTTCTTT.

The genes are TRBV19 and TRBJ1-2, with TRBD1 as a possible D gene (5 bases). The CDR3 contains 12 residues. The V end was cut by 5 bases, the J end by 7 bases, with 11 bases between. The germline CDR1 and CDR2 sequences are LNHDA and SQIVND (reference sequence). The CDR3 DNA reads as TGTGCCAGTAGTCTTACGGGGGGTGGCTACACCTTC. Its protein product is CASSLTGGGYTF.

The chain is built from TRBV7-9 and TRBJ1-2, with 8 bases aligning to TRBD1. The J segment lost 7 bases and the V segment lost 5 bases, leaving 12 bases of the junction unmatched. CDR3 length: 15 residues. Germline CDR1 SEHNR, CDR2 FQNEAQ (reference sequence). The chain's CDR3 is CASSTQAGGSFGYTF. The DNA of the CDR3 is TGTGCCAGCAGCACCCAAGCAGGGGGCAGCTTTGGCTACACCTTC.

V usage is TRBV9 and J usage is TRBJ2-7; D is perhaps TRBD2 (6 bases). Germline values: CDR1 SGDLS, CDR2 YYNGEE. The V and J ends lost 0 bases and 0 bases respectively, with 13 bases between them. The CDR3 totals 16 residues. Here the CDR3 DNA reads TGTGCCAGCAGCGTAGCTTCAGGGACTCCCTCCTACGAGCAGTACTTC. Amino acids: CASSVASGTPSYEQYF.

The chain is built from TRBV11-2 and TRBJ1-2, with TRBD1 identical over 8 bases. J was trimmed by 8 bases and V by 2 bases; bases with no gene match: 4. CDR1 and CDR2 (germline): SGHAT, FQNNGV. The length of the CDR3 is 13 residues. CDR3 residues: CASSLRQGRGYTF. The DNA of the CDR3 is TGTGCCAGCAGCTTAAGACAGGGGAGGGGCTACACCTTC.

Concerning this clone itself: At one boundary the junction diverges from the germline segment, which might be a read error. The CDR3 sequence: CASSLGQNTGELFF. In DNA form, the CDR3 reads TGCGCCAGCAGTTTGGGACAGAACACCGGGGAGCTGTTTTTT. The chain is built from TRBV5-1 and TRBJ2-2, with a tentative D call TRBD1 (6 bases). Germline V gene lookup returns CDR1 SGHRS and CDR2 YFSETQ. The CDR3 covers 14 residues.

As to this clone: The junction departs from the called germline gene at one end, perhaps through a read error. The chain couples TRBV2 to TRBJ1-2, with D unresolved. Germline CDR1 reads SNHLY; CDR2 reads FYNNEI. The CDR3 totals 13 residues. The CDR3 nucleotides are TGTGCCAGCAGGGAAGGACGGAGAGGGGGCTACACCTTC. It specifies CASREGRRGGYTF.

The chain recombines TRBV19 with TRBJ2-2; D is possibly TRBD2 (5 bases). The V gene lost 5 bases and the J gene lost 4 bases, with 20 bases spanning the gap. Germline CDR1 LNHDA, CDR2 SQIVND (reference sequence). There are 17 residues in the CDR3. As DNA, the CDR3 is TGTGCCAGTAGTCCTCCCCTCGGGGTGAGTGCCACCGGGGAGCTGTTTTTT. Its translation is CASSPPLGVSATGELFF.

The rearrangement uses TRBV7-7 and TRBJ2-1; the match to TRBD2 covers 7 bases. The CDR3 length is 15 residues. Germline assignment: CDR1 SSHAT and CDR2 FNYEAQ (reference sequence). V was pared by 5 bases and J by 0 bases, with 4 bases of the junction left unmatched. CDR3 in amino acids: CASSRGVSSYNEQFF. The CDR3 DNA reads TGTGCCAGCAGCCGGGGGGTGAGCTCCTACAATGAGCAGTTCTTC.

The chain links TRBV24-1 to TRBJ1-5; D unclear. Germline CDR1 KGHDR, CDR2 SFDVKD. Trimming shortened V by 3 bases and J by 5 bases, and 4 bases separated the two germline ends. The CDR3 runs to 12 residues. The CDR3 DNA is TGTGCCACCAGTGATACTGATCAGCCCCAGCATTTT. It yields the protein CATSDTDQPQHF.

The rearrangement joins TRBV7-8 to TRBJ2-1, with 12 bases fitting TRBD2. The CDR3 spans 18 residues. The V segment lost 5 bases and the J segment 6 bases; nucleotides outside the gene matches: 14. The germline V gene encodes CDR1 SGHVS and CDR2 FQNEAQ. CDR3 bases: TGTGCCAGCAGCCCAGTGGCTAGCGGGGGGGCAAAAGGCAATGAGCAGTTCTTC. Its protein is CASSPVASGGAKGNEQFF.

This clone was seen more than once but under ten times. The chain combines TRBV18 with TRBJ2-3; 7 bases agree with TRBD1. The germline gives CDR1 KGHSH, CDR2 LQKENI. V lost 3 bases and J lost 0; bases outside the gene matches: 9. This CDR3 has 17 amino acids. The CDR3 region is CASSPQPGTASTDTQYF. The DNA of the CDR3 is TGTGCCAGCTCACCCCAACCCGGGACAGCCAGCACAGATACGCAGTATTTT.

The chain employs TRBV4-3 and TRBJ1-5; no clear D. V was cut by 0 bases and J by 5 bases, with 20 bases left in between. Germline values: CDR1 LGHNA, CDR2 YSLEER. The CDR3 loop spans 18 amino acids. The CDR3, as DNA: TGCGCCAGCAGCCAAGATGTTCGAGCCTCCTACCCCTATCAGCCCCAGCATTTT. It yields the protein CASSQDVRASYPYQPQHF.

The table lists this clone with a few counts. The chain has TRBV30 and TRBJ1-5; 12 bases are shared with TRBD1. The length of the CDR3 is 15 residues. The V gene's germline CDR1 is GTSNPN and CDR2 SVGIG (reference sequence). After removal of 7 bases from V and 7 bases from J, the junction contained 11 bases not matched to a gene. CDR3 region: CASAPGQGADQPQHF. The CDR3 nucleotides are TGTGCCTCCGCGCCGGGACAGGGGGCAGACCAGCCCCAGCATTTT.